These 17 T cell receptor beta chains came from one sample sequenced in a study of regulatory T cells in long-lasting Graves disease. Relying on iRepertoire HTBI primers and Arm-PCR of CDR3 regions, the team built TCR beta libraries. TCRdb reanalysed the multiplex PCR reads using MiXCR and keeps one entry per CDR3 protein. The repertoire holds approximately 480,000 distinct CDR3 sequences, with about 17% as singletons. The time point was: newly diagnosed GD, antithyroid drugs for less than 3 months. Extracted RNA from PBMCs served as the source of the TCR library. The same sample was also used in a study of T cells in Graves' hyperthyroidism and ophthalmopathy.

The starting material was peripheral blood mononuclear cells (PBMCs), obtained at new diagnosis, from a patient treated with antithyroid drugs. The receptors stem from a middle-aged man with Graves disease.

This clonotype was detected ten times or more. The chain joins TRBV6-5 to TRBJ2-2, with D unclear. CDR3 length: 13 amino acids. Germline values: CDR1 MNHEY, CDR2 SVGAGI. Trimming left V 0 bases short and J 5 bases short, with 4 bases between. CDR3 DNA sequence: TGTGCCAGCAGTTACTCGTATACCGGGGAGCTGTTTTTT. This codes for CASSYSYTGELFF.

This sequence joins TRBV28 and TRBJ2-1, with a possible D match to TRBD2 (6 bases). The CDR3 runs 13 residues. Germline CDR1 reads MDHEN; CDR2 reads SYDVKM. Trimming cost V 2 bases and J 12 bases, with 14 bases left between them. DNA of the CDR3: TGTGCCAGCAGTTTAAGGGACTTTGGGGCGCAGTTCTTC. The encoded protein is CASSLRDFGAQFF.

The CDR3: CASGIGTSGLDEQFF. The DNA for the CDR3 is TGTGCTAGTGGCATCGGGACTAGCGGGTTGGATGAGCAGTTCTTC. V and J are TRBV12-5 and TRBJ2-1; TRBD2 matches at 12 bases. Germline values: CDR1 LGHNT, CDR2 FRNRAP. The CDR3 extends over 15 amino acids. V was pared by 6 bases and J by 8 bases, with 8 bases of the junction left unmatched.

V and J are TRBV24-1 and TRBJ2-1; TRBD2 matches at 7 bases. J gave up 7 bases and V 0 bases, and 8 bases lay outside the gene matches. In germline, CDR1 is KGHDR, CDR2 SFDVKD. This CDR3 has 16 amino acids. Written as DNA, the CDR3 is TGTGCCACCAGTGATTTGCGGGCGGGAGCCTTTAATGAGCAGTTCTTC. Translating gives CATSDLRAGAFNEQFF.

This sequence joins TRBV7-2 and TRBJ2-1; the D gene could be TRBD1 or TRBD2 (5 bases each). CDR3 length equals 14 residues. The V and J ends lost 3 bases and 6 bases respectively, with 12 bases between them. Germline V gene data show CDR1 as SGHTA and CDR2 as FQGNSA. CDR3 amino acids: CASSFPRDGNEQFF. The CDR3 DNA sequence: TGTGCCAGCAGCTTCCCCCGGGACGGCAATGAGCAGTTCTTC.

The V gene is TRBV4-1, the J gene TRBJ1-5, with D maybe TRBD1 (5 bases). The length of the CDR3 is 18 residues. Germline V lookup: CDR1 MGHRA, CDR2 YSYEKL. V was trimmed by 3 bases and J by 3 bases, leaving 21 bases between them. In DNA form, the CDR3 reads TGCGCCAGCAGCCAGACGGACGGCAGGGTTGGGTACAATCAGCCCCAGCATTTT. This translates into CASSQTDGRVGYNQPQHF.

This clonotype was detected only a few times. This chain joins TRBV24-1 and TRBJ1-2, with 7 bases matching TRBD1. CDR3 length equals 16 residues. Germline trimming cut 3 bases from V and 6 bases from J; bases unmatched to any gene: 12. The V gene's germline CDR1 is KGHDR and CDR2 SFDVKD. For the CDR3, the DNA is TGTGCCACCAGTGATACCTCGACAGGGCTGGGAGATGGCTACACCTTC. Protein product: CATSDTSTGLGDGYTF.

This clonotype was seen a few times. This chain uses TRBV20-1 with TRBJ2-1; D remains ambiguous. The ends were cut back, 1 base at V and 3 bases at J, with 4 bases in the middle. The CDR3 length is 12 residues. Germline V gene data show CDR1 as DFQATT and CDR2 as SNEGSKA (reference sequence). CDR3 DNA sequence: TGCAGTGCTAGAGGGGGCTACAATGAGCAGTTCTTC. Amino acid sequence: CSARGGYNEQFF.

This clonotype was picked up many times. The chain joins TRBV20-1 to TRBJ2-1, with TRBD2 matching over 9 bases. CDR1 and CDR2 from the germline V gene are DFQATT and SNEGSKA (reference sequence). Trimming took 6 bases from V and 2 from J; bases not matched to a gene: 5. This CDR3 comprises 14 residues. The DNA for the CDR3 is TGCAGTGCCCGGACTAGCGACACCTACAATGAGCAGTTCTTC. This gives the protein CSARTSDTYNEQFF.

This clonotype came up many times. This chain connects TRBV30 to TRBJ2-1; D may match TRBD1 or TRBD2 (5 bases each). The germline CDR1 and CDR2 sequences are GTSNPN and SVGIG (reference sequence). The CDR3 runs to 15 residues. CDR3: CARGTHLVGNNEQFF. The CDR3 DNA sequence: TGTGCGAGAGGGACGCACTTAGTAGGAAACAATGAGCAGTTCTTC.

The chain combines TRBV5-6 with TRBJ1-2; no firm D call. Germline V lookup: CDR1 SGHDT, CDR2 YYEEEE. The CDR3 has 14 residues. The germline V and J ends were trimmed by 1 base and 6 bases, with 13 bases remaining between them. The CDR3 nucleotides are TGTGCCAGCAGCTTGTTGGGTCAGGATGATGGCTACACCTTC. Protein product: CASSLLGQDDGYTF.

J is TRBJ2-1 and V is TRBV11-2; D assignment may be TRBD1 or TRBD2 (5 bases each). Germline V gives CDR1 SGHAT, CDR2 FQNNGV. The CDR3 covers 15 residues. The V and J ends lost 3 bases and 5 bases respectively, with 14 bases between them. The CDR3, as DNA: TGTGCCAGCAGCTTTCCCGGGGCAAATCACAATGAGCAGTTCTTC. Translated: CASSFPGANHNEQFF.

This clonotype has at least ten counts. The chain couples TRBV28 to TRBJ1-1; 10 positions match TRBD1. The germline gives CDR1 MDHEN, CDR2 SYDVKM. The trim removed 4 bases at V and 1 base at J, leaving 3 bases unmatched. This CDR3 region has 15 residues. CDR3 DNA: TGTGCCAGCAGTTCCGGGACAGGGGCGAACACTGAAGCTTTCTTT. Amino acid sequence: CASSSGTGANTEAFF.

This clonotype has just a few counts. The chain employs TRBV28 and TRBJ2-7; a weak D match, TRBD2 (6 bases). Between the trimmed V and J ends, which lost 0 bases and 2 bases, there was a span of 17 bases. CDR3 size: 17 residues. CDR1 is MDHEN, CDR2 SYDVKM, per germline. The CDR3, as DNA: TGTGCCAGCAGTTTATGGGGGCTTCGGGGGTCGACCTACGAGCAGTACTTC. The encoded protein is CASSLWGLRGSTYEQYF. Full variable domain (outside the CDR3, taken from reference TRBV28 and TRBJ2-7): DVKVTQSSRYLVKRTGEKVFLECVQDMDHENMFWYRQDPGLGLRLIYFSYDVKMKEKGDIPEGYSVSREKKERFSLILESASTNQTSMYLCASSLWGLRGSTYEQYFGPGTRLTVT.

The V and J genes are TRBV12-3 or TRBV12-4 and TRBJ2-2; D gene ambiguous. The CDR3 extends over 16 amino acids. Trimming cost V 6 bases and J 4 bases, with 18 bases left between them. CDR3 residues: CASSPSRPRSTGELFF. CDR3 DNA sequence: TGTGCCAGCAGCCCATCCCGACCGCGCAGCACCGGGGAGCTGTTTTTT.

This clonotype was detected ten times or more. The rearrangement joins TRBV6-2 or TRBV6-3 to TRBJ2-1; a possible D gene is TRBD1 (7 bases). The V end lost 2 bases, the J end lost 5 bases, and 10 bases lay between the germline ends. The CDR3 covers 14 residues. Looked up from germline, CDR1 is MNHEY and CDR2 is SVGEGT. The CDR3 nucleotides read TGTGCCAGCAGTTACCAGGGGGGTCACAATGAGCAGTTCTTC. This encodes CASSYQGGHNEQFF.

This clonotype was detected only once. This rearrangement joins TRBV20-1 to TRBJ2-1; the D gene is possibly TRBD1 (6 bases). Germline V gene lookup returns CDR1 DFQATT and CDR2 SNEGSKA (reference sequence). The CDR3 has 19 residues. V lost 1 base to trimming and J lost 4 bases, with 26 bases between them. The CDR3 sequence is CSARVRPGQDIEYYNEQFF. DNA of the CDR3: TGCAGTGCTAGAGTGAGACCGGGACAAGATATCGAATATTACAATGAGCAGTTCTTC.